A single sample gave rise to the 5 T cell receptor beta chains below, sequenced in a study of control samples from healthy donors and cancer patients. Profiled with immunoSEQ multiplex PCR; TCRdb holds only in-frame clones, not every one. Among about 100,000 clones listed, approximately 84% were seen once. Sequenced input: blood. Receptor source: a woman in her fifties or sixties in good health.

The chain combines TRBV29-1 with TRBJ1-4; possibly TRBD1 for D (5 bases). Trimming removed 4 bases at V and 8 bases at J, with 20 bases between. This CDR3 is built from 15 residues. Germline CDR1 SQVTM, CDR2 ANQGSEA. Here the CDR3 DNA reads TGCAGCGTTGTGGGAAGCCGGGGGACGGGAGAAAAACTGTTTTTT. Protein sequence: CSVVGSRGTGEKLFF.

This chain connects TRBV5-8 to TRBJ2-3; D might be TRBD2 (5 bases). V lost 0 bases and J lost 11, with 13 bases in between. Germline V CDR1 and CDR2: SGHTS, YDEGEE. The CDR3 is made up of 13 amino acids. Here the CDR3 reads CASSLGFGVGQYF. As DNA, the CDR3 is TGTGCCAGCAGCTTGGGCTTCGGGGTCGGGCAGTATTTT.

The genes are TRBV27 and TRBJ2-1, with 7 bases that match TRBD2. CDR1 is MNHEY, CDR2 SMNVEV, per germline (reference sequence). The trim removed 10 bases at V and 5 bases at J, leaving 23 bases unmatched. This CDR3 comprises 18 residues. In DNA, the CDR3 is TGTGCCACCCAAGGACTAGTCGCTTATTCGAGGCCAAACAATGAGCAGTTCTTC. The encoded protein is CATQGLVAYSRPNNEQFF.

The V gene is TRBV6-2 or TRBV6-3, the J gene TRBJ2-7; D possibly corresponds to TRBD1 (9 bases). Germline V gene sequence: CDR1 MNHEY, CDR2 SVGEGT. V shed 6 bases and J shed 3 bases, with 15 bases lying between them. The CDR3 consists of 14 residues. CDR3 residues: CASSRGGQGYEQYV. The CDR3 region has the DNA TGTGCCAGCAGCCGGGGGGGACAGGGCTACGAGCAGTACGTC.

The chain combines TRBV5-5 with TRBJ2-3, with D uncertain. The CDR3 runs to 11 residues. CDR1 SGHKS and CDR2 YYEKEE come from the germline V gene (reference sequence). V lost 7 bases, J lost 6 bases, and 9 bases lay in between. The CDR3 spells CASSWMDTQYF. DNA of the CDR3: TGTGCCAGCTCATGGATGGATACGCAGTATTTT.